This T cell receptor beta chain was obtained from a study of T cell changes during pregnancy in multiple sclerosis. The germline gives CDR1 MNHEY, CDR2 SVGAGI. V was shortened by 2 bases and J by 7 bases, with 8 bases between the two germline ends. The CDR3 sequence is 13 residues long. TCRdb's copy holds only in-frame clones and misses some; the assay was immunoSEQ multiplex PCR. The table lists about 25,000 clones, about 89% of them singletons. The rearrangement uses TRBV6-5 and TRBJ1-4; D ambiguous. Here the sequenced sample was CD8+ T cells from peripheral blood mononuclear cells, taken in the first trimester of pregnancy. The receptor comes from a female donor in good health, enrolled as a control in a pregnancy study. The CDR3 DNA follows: TGTGCCAGCAGTTACAGGGCGGGTGAAAAACTGTTTTTT. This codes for CASSYRAGEKLFF.